This TCR beta chain was obtained from a study of control samples from healthy donors and cancer patients. Assay used: immunoSEQ multiplex PCR; TCRdb lists only in-frame clones, some missing. The sample yields approximately 20,000 clones, roughly 80% seen once. The specimen sequenced was PBMCs. The sequence was collected from a man aged 60 to 75 with colorectal cancer.

The CDR3 coding sequence is TGTGCCAGCAGTGACAGGGGAAGCAATCAGCCCCAGCATTTT. This encodes CASSDRGSNQPQHF. The V and J genes are TRBV2 and TRBJ1-5; D possibly corresponds to TRBD1 (6 bases). Trimming took 3 bases from V and 1 from J, leaving 7 bases between them. The CDR3 totals 14 residues. Per the germline V gene, CDR1 is SNHLY and CDR2 is FYNNEI.